The 30 T cell receptor beta chains below all came from one sample that was sequenced in a study of blood T cells in healthy people across ages. Through a sample-barcoded 5' primer and a J-beta primer mix, a second PCR was run for about 6 to 11 cycles. One entry per CDR3 protein, called by TCRdb with MiXCR from the 5' RACE reads. The table shows some 900,000 distinct CDR3 sequences, with about 44% occurring only once. The sequenced sample was blood. These receptors all come from a man aged 30 to 39 in good health.

The chain joins TRBV7-9 to TRBJ2-1, with 9 bases lining up with TRBD1. The germline V gene has CDR1 SEHNR and CDR2 FQNEAQ (reference sequence). CDR3 length: 15 residues. The ends lost 5 bases at V and 6 bases at J; junction bases unmatched: 8. The CDR3 bases are TGTGCCAGCAGCAAAGACAGGGGGGAAGTCAATGAGCAGTTCTTC. Protein product: CASSKDRGEVNEQFF. Filled out from reference TRBV7-9 and TRBJ2-1, the complete variable domain reads DTGVSQNPRHKITKRGQNVTFRCDPISEHNRLYWYRQTLGQGPEFLTYFQNEAQLEKSRLLSDRFSAERPKGSFSTLEIQRTEQGDSAMYLCASSKDRGEVNEQFFGPGTRLTVL.

This chain joins TRBV12-3 or TRBV12-4 and TRBJ2-7; a weak D match, TRBD1 (6 bases). This CDR3 spans 13 amino acids. V was clipped by 7 bases and J by 0 bases, with 10 bases between them. CDR3 sequence: CASNGQSSYEQYF. The CDR3 region has the DNA TGTGCCAGCAACGGACAGTCCTCCTACGAGCAGTACTTC.

The chain combines TRBV2 with TRBJ1-6; a possible D gene is TRBD1 (6 bases). The CDR3 consists of 12 residues. V was shortened by 7 bases and J by 8 bases, with 9 bases between the two germline ends. Germline CDR1 and CDR2: SNHLY and FYNNEI. CDR3: CASNRVDSPLHF. CDR3 nucleotide sequence: TGTGCCAGCAACAGGGTGGATTCACCCCTCCACTTT.

The J gene is TRBJ1-5, the V gene TRBV4-3; possibly TRBD1 for D (5 bases). Trimming took off 0 bases at V and 7 bases at J, with 10 bases between the two ends. Looked up from germline, CDR1 is LGHNA and CDR2 is YSLEER. The CDR3 length is 14 residues. CDR3 DNA: TGCGCCAGCAGCCAAGATAGGGCAGGGCAGCCCCAGCATTTT. Translating it yields CASSQDRAGQPQHF.

This clonotype was counted many times. V gene TRBV27 combines with J gene TRBJ1-6, with TRBD1 as a possible D gene (5 bases). Germline V gene data show CDR1 as MNHEY and CDR2 as SMNVEV (reference sequence). The CDR3 spans 16 residues. V dropped 1 base and J dropped 0 bases, with 7 bases sitting between them. Written as DNA, the CDR3 is TGTGCCAGCAGTTTATGGGGGAGCTCCTATAATTCACCCCTCCACTTT. Translating gives CASSLWGSSYNSPLHF.

This CDR3 reads CASSTDRSKNIQYF. The CDR3 DNA reads TGTGCCAGCAGCACCGACAGGTCGAAAAACATTCAGTACTTC. The V gene is TRBV7-2, the J gene TRBJ2-4; D possibly corresponds to TRBD1 (6 bases). Trimming stripped 5 bases from V and 4 bases from J, with 12 bases between. Germline assignment: CDR1 SGHTA and CDR2 FQGNSA. The CDR3 length is 14 residues.

This clonotype has a handful of counts. This CDR3 is CASSSPSTDRFWEQYF. In nucleotides, the CDR3 is TGTGCCAGCAGCTCCCCTTCAACCGACAGGTTCTGGGAGCAGTACTTC. This chain links TRBV28 with TRBJ2-5; D is possibly TRBD1 (6 bases). The CDR3 covers 16 residues. Trimming removed 6 bases from V and 11 bases from J, with 28 bases in between. The germline CDR1 and CDR2 sequences are MDHEN and SYDVKM. Filled out from reference TRBV28 and TRBJ2-5, the complete variable domain reads DVKVTQSSRYLVKRTGEKVFLECVQDMDHENMFWYRQDPGLGLRLIYFSYDVKMKEKGDIPEGYSVSREKKERFSLILESASTNQTSMYLCASSSPSTDRFWEQYFGPGTRLLVL.

The V gene is TRBV6-5, the J gene TRBJ2-3; unclear D gene. The germline V gene has CDR1 MNHEY and CDR2 SVGAGI. The CDR3 has 15 residues. The V end was cut by 0 bases, the J end by 1 base, with 8 bases between. The CDR3 sequence is CASSYSGMGTDTQYF. The CDR3 DNA sequence: TGTGCCAGCAGTTACTCAGGAATGGGCACAGATACGCAGTATTTT.

Of note for this clonotype: A much larger clone lies a single base off, so this may be a read error. The chain joins TRBV29-1 to TRBJ2-7; D is unresolved. CDR3 size: 11 residues. CDR1 and CDR2 from the germline V gene are SQVTM and ANQGSEA. The CDR3 DNA sequence: TGCAGCGTGGAGCAGAGTTACGGGCAGTACTTC. Translated, it gives CSVEQSYGQYF.

The gene calls are TRBV9 and TRBJ2-3; D is perhaps TRBD1 or TRBD2 (5 bases each). This CDR3 is built from 16 residues. Trimming took off 4 bases at V and 2 bases at J, with 17 bases between the two ends. CDR1 SGDLS and CDR2 YYNGEE come from the germline V gene. The CDR3 sequence is CASSFAARGDTDTQYF. In DNA, the CDR3 is TGTGCCAGCAGCTTCGCGGCGAGGGGAGACACAGATACGCAGTATTTT.

A few counts support this clonotype. This chain uses TRBV9 with TRBJ1-4, with D unclear. CDR1 and CDR2 from the germline V gene are SGDLS and YYNGEE. CDR3 length: 15 amino acids. The ends were cut back, 5 bases at V and 8 bases at J, with 19 bases in the middle. CDR3 in amino acids: CASRTGDGRGEKLFF. The CDR3 DNA follows: TGTGCCAGCAGAACTGGAGACGGCCGCGGGGAAAAACTGTTTTTT.

This clonotype has more than one count but fewer than ten. The rearrangement links TRBV24-1 to TRBJ2-1; maybe TRBD2 (5 bases). Trimming pared 7 bases from V and 0 bases from J, leaving 12 bases between. The CDR3 is 15 amino acids. Germline V gene lookup returns CDR1 KGHDR and CDR2 SFDVKD. The CDR3 nucleotides read TGTGCCACCAGCCGTCCGGGGAGCTCCTACAATGAGCAGTTCTTC. Its protein is CATSRPGSSYNEQFF.

V usage is TRBV25-1 and J usage is TRBJ2-7; 7 bases are a match to TRBD2. The assigned J gene may be wrong: the sequence end matches TRBJ2-5 better. The germline V gene encodes CDR1 MGHDK and CDR2 SYGVNS. The CDR3 consists of 15 residues. Here the CDR3 DNA reads TGTGCCAGTGGTCGGTTGGGGGGGGAACAAGAGACCCAGTACTTC. Translation: CASGRLGGEQETQYF.

J is TRBJ2-3 and V is TRBV20-1; 8 bases are a match to TRBD1. This CDR3 region has 13 residues. Losses at the gene ends were 6 bases for V and 6 bases for J; bases not matched to a gene: 8. CDR1 and CDR2 from the germline V gene are DFQATT and SNEGSKA (reference sequence). CDR3 sequence: CSAPTGDSDTQYF. The CDR3 DNA reads TGCAGTGCCCCGACAGGGGACTCCGATACGCAGTATTTT.

This clonotype was counted a single time. The V call is TRBV24-1, the J call TRBJ1-1, with 7 nucleotides matching TRBD1. Germline CDR1 reads KGHDR; CDR2 reads SFDVKD. V shed 4 bases, J shed 4 bases, and the junction held 5 bases outside the gene matches. This CDR3 has 14 residues. The CDR3, as DNA: TGTGCCACCAGTGACTCGACAGGGTCCACTGAAGCTTTCTTT. Protein: CATSDSTGSTEAFF.

This clonotype has just a few counts. The rearrangement joins TRBV4-1 to TRBJ2-7; 7 bases align to TRBD1. This CDR3 is built from 17 residues. Trimming took 6 bases from V and 0 from J; bases not matched to a gene: 14. Germline CDR1 and CDR2: MGHRA and YSYEKL. The CDR3 here is CASSPHLPGTDSYEQYF. As DNA, the CDR3 is TGCGCCAGCAGTCCCCATTTGCCCGGGACAGACTCCTACGAGCAGTACTTC.

This chain connects TRBV20-1 to TRBJ2-3; 8 nucleotides match TRBD2. Germline V gene data show CDR1 as DFQATT and CDR2 as SNEGSKA (reference sequence). V trimming: 5 bases; J trimming: 2 bases; junction bases outside the gene matches: 6. The CDR3 covers 14 residues. The chain's CDR3 is CSAPRGANTDTQYF. The CDR3 bases are TGCAGTGCTCCGCGGGGGGCTAACACAGATACGCAGTATTTT.

J is TRBJ2-2 and V is TRBV28, with D unclear. Germline lookup yields CDR1 MDHEN and CDR2 SYDVKM. V was cut by 7 bases and J by 0 bases, with 9 bases left in between. This CDR3 region has 14 residues. CDR3 in DNA: TGTGCCAGCATAGCACCCGCGAACACCGGGGAGCTGTTTTTT. This codes for CASIAPANTGELFF. The entire variable domain, with the rest obtained from reference TRBV28 and TRBJ2-2, is as follows: DVKVTQSSRYLVKRTGEKVFLECVQDMDHENMFWYRQDPGLGLRLIYFSYDVKMKEKGDIPEGYSVSREKKERFSLILESASTNQTSMYLCASIAPANTGELFFGEGSRLTVL.

This clonotype was counted a few times. The chain uses TRBV7-2 and TRBJ2-7, with 7 positions matching TRBD2. This CDR3 is 13 amino acids long. CDR1 and CDR2 (germline): SGHTA, FQGNSA. Trimming removed 6 bases from V and 4 bases from J; junction bases left unmatched: 6. DNA for the CDR3: TGTGCCAGCAGACGGGGGGAAGCGTACGAGCAGTACTTC. Translation gives CASRRGEAYEQYF.

V is TRBV7-3 and J is TRBJ2-6; possible D gene TRBD1, 5 bases. The CDR3 sequence is 17 residues long. Germline V gives CDR1 SGHTA, CDR2 FQGTGA. V was cut by 5 bases and J by 1 base, with 15 bases left in between. The CDR3 here is CASSANRLLSGANVLTF. CDR3 nucleotide sequence: TGTGCCAGCAGCGCTAACAGGTTACTATCTGGGGCCAACGTCCTGACTTTC.

This chain links TRBV9 with TRBJ2-1; D is uncertain. Deletions cut 0 bases from V and 0 bases from J, with 4 bases between. Looked up from germline, CDR1 is SGDLS and CDR2 is YYNGEE. The CDR3 loop spans 14 amino acids. CDR3 residues: CASSVESSYNEQFF. CDR3 bases: TGTGCCAGCAGCGTAGAAAGCTCCTACAATGAGCAGTTCTTC.

The chain couples TRBV20-1 to TRBJ2-7; D tentatively fits TRBD1 or TRBD2 (5 bases each). The CDR3 runs 13 residues. The V end was cut by 6 bases, the J end by 1 base, with 13 bases between. Per the germline V gene, CDR1 is DFQATT and CDR2 is SNEGSKA (reference sequence). The CDR3 DNA reads TGCAGTGCCAACCGGGACGTTTCCTACGAGCAGTACTTC. Its protein product is CSANRDVSYEQYF.

This clonotype was counted only a few times. The chain joins TRBV4-2 to TRBJ2-5, with D possibly being TRBD2 (6 bases). Germline CDR1 reads LGHNA; CDR2 reads YNFKEQ. Trimming stripped 9 bases from V and 0 bases from J, with 17 bases between. The CDR3 is 15 residues long. Here the CDR3 DNA reads TGTGCCAGTAATAGCGCGGGGATCAACCAAGAGACCCAGTACTTC. Amino acids: CASNSAGINQETQYF.

The table lists this clonotype with a few counts. The genes are TRBV3-1 and TRBJ2-7; D is possibly TRBD1 (6 bases). The CDR3 has 17 residues. CDR1 and CDR2 (germline): LGHDT, YNNKEL (reference sequence). V gave up 0 bases and J gave up 3 bases, with 18 bases separating them. CDR3 protein: CASSQDLIGGRNYEQYF. CDR3 DNA: TGTGCCAGCAGCCAAGATCTAATAGGGGGACGGAACTACGAGCAGTACTTC.

In its sample, this clonotype was seen a few times. The CDR3 loop reads CASSQGARGGNQETQYF. The CDR3, as DNA: TGTGCCAGCAGCCAAGGGGCACGGGGCGGGAACCAAGAGACCCAGTACTTC. This sequence joins TRBV4-2 and TRBJ2-5, with a weak D call TRBD2 (6 bases). CDR3 length: 17 residues. The ends were cut back, 1 base at V and 0 bases at J, with 15 bases in the middle. Germline lookup yields CDR1 LGHNA and CDR2 YNFKEQ.

This clonotype was seen only a few times. The V call is TRBV20-1, the J call TRBJ1-1; no clear D. This CDR3 is built from 12 residues. Germline V CDR1 and CDR2: DFQATT, SNEGSKA (reference sequence). The V end lost 5 bases, the J end lost 1 base, and 8 bases lay between the germline ends. CDR3 loop: CSAPSSNTEAFF. For the CDR3, the DNA is TGCAGTGCTCCATCTTCGAACACTGAAGCTTTCTTT.

This chain uses TRBV6-2 or TRBV6-3 with TRBJ2-3, with TRBD1 matching over 11 bases. The J segment lost 6 bases and the V segment lost 5 bases, leaving 7 bases of the junction unmatched. CDR1 and CDR2 from the germline V gene are MNHEY and SVGEGT. CDR3 size: 15 residues. The CDR3 loop reads CASSDRDRGDDTQYF. CDR3 in DNA: TGTGCCAGCAGTGACCGGGACAGGGGGGATGATACGCAGTATTTT.

The chain links TRBV6-2 or TRBV6-3 to TRBJ2-2; the D is unclear. Per the germline V gene, CDR1 is MNHEY and CDR2 is SVGEGT. The CDR3 has 18 amino acids. Trimming stripped 2 bases from V and 0 bases from J, with 16 bases between. CDR3 bases: TGTGCCAGCAGTTACGCCGGAAGCATCCTTTCGAACACCGGGGAGCTGTTTTTT. This encodes CASSYAGSILSNTGELFF.

The chain combines TRBV13 with TRBJ2-3; 8 bases align to TRBD2. Per the germline V gene, CDR1 is PRHDT and CDR2 is FYEKMQ (reference sequence). There are 15 residues in the CDR3. V lost 6 bases and J lost 2; bases outside the gene matches: 7. CDR3 DNA: TGTGCCAGCAGTTACACGGGGGGGCCCACAGATACGCAGTATTTT. It yields the protein CASSYTGGPTDTQYF.

The chain links TRBV5-1 to TRBJ2-5; D not resolved. The J call may be mistaken, given a closer DNA end match to TRBJ2-7. Germline V gene sequence: CDR1 SGHRS, CDR2 YFSETQ. The CDR3 length is 15 residues. Here the CDR3 reads CASSLGGVAEYEQYF. For the CDR3, the DNA is TGCGCCAGCAGCTTGGGGGGTGTTGCGGAATACGAGCAGTACTTC.